This record covers a single T cell receptor (beta chain). The use of a sample-barcoded 5' primer and a J-beta primer mix characterized a second PCR of about 6 to 12 cycles. TCRdb independently ran MiXCR on the 5' RACE reads; one entry per CDR3 protein. This table holds under 2,000,000 distinct CDR3 sequences, about 49% found once. This sample was taken from a study of blood T cells in healthy people across ages. Per the germline V gene, CDR1 is SGHAT and CDR2 is FQNNGV. The CDR3 length is 15 residues. Each sample used at least 6 million PBMCs. V is TRBV11-2 and J is TRBJ2-4; D not certain. The J call may be incorrect, as the DNA end agrees better with TRBJ2-5. Material: blood. The sequence was obtained from a woman between 40 and 50 years old in good health. The chain's CDR3 is CASSLEAPLRETQYF. For the CDR3, the DNA is TGTGCCAGCAGCTTAGAGGCGCCCCTACGAGAGACCCAGTACTTC.